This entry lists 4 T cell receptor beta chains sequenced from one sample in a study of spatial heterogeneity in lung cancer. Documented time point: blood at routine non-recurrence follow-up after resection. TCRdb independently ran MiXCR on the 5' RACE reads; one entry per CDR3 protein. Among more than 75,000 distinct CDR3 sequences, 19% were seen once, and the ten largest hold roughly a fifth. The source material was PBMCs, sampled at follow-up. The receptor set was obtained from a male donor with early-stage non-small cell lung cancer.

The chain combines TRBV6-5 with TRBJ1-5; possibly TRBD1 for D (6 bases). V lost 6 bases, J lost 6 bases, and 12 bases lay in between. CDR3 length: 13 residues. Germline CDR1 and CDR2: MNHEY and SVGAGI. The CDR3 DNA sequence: TGTGCCAGCAGGCCTCGGACAGTTCAGCCCCAGCATTTT. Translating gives CASRPRTVQPQHF.

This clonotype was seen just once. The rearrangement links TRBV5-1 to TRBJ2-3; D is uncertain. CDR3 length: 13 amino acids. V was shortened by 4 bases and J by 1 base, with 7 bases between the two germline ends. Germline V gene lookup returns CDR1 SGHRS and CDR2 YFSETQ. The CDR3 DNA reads TGCGCCAGCAGCGTTCAGGGCACAGATACGCAGTATTTT. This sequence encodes CASSVQGTDTQYF.

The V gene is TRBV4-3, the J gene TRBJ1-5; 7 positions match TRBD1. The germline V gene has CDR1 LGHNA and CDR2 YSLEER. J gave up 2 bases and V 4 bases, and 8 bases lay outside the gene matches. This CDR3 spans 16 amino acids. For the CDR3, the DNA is TGCGCCAGCAGCCTAGAATTCGACAGGGGCAATCAGCCCCAGCATTTT. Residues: CASSLEFDRGNQPQHF.

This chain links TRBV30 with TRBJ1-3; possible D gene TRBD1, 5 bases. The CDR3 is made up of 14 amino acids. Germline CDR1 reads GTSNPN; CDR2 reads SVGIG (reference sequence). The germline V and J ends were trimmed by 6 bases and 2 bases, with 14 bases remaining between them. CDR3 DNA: TGTGCCTGTCACACAAGGGGCACTGGAAACACCATATATTTT. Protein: CACHTRGTGNTIYF.